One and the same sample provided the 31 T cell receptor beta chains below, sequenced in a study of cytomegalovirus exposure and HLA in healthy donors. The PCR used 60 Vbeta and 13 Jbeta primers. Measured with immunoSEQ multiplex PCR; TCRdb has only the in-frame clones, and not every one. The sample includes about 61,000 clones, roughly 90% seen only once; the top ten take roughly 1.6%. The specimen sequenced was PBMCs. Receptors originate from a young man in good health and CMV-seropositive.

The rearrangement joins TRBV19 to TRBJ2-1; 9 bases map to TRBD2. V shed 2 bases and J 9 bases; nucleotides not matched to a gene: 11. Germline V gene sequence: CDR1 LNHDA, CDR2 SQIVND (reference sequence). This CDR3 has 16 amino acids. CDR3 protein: CASSISWREGRREQFF. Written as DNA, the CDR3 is TGTGCCAGTAGTATATCTTGGCGGGAGGGCCGTCGTGAGCAGTTCTTC.

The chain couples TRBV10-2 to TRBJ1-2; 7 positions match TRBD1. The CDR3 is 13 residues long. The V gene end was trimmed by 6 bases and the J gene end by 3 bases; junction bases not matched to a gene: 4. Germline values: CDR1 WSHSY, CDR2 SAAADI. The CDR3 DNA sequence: TGCGCCAGCAGCGGACAGGCGCACTATGGCTACACCTTC. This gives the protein CASSGQAHYGYTF.

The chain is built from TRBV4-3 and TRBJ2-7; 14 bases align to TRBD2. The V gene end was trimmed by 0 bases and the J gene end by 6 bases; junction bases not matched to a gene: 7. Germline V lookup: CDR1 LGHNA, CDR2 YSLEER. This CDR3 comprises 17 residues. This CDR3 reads CASSQDRLGLAGGEQYF. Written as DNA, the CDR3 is TGCGCCAGCAGCCAAGATAGGTTAGGACTAGCGGGAGGCGAGCAGTACTTC.

CDR3: CASSVAGDLGELFF. The CDR3 nucleotides are TGTGCCAGCAGCGTAGCGGGAGATCTCGGGGAGCTGTTTTTT. The chain recombines TRBV9 with TRBJ2-2, with D possibly TRBD2 on 6 matching bases. V gave up 0 bases and J gave up 7 bases, with 10 bases separating them. The CDR3 extends over 14 amino acids. In germline, CDR1 is SGDLS, CDR2 YYNGEE.

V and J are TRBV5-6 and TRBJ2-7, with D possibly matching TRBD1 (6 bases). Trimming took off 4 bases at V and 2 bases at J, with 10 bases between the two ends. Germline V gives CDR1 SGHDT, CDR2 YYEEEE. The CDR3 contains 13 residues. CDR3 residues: CASSPWTAYEQYF. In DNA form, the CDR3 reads TGTGCCAGCAGCCCGTGGACAGCCTACGAGCAGTACTTC.

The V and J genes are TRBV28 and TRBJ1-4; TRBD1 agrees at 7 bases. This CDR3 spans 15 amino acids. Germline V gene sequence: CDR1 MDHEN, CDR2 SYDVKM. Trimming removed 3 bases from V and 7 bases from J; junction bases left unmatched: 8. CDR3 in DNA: TGTGCCAGCAGTTTTAGGGACAGTGGGGGTGAAAAACTGTTTTTT. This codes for CASSFRDSGGEKLFF.

The CDR3 DNA is TGTGCCAGCAGTGCCTCGGGACAGGGAACGGCCACTGAAGCTTTCTTT. Translating it yields CASSASGQGTATEAFF. The chain couples TRBV28 to TRBJ1-1; 9 bases agree with TRBD1. The ends lost 5 bases at V and 4 bases at J; junction bases unmatched: 11. Germline V gives CDR1 MDHEN, CDR2 SYDVKM. The CDR3 contains 16 residues.

The DNA of the CDR3 is TGTGCCAGCAGGAGGGCGGGGTTAACAGATACGCAGTATTTT. This codes for CASRRAGLTDTQYF. The chain couples TRBV2 to TRBJ2-3; weak D call: TRBD2 (6 bases). CDR1 SNHLY and CDR2 FYNNEI come from the germline V gene. V was clipped by 6 bases and J by 3 bases, with 13 bases between them. The CDR3 covers 14 residues.

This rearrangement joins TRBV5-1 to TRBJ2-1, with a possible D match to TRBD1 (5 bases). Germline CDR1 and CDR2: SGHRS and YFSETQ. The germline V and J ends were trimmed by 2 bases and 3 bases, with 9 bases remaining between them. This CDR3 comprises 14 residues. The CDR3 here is CASSFDRSYNEQFF. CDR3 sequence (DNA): TGCGCCAGCAGCTTCGACAGAAGCTACAATGAGCAGTTCTTC.

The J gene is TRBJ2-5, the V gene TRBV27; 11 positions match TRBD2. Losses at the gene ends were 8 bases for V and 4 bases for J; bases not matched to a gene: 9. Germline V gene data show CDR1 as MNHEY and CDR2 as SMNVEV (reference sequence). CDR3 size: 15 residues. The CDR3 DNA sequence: TGTGCCAGCTCCTTCCTAGCGGGAGGAATAGAGACCCAGTACTTC. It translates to CASSFLAGGIETQYF.

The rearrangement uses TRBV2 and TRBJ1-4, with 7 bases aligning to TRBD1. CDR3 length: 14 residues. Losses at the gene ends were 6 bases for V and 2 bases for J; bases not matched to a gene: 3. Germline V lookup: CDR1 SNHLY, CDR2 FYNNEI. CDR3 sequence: CASRQGNTNEKLFF. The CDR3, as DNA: TGTGCCAGCAGACAGGGGAACACTAATGAAAAACTGTTTTTT.

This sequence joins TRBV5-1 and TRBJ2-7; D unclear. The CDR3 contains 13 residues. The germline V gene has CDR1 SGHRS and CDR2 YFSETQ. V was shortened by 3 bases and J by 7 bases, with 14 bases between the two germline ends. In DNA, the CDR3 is TGCGCCAGCAGCTCGAGTCCCGAGAGGGAGCAGTACTTC. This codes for CASSSSPEREQYF.

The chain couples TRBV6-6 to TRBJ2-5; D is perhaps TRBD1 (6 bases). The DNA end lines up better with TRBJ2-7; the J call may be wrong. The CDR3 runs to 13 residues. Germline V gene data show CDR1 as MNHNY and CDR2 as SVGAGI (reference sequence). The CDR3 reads CASTRTASYEQYF. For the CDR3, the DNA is TGTGCCAGCACCCGGACAGCCTCCTACGAGCAGTACTTC.

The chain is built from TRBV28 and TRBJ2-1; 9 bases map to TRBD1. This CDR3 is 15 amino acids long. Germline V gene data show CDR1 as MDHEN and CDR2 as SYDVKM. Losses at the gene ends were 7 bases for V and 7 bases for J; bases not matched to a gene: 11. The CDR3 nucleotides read TGTGCCAGCAAATCCTCCGGGACAGGGAGGAATGAGCAGTTCTTC. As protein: CASKSSGTGRNEQFF. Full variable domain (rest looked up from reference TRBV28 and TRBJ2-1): DVKVTQSSRYLVKRTGEKVFLECVQDMDHENMFWYRQDPGLGLRLIYFSYDVKMKEKGDIPEGYSVSREKKERFSLILESASTNQTSMYLCASKSSGTGRNEQFFGPGTRLTVL.

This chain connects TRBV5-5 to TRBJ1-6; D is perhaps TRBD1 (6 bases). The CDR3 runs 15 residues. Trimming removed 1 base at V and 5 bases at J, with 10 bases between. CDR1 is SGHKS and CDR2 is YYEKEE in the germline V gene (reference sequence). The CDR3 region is CASSLYGQNNSPLHF. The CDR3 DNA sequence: TGTGCCAGCAGCTTGTACGGACAGAATAATTCACCCCTCCACTTT. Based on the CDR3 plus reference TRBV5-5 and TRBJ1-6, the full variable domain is DAGVTQSPTHLIKTRGQQVTLRCSPISGHKSVSWYQQVLGQGPQFIFQYYEKEERGRGNFPDRFSARQFPNYSSELNVNALLLGDSALYLCASSLYGQNNSPLHFGNGTRLTVT.

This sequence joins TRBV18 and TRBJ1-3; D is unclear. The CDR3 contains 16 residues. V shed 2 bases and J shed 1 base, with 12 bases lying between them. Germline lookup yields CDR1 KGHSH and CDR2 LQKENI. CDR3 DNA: TGTGCCAGCTCACCATATTTATCGGGGTCTGGAAACACCATATATTTT. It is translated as CASSPYLSGSGNTIYF.

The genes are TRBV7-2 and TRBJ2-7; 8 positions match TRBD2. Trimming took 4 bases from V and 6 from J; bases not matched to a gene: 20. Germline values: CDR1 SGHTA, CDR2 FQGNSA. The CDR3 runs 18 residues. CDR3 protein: CASSSSSGRLKGRGEQYF. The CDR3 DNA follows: TGTGCCAGCAGCTCATCTAGCGGGCGGTTAAAAGGTCGCGGCGAGCAGTACTTC.

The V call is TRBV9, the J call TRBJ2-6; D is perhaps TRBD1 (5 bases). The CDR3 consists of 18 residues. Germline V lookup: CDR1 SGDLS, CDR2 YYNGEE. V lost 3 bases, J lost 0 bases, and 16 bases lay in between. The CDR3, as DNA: TGTGCCAGCAGCGCAGATCTCCAGGGTCCCTCTGGGGCCAACGTCCTGACTTTC. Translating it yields CASSADLQGPSGANVLTF.

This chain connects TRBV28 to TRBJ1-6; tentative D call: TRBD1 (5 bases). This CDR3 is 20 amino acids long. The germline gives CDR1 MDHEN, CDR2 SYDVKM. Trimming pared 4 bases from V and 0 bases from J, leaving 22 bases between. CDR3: CASSWGSSTVLSSYNSPLHF. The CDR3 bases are TGTGCCAGCAGTTGGGGATCCTCGACAGTTTTGAGCTCCTATAATTCACCCCTCCACTTT. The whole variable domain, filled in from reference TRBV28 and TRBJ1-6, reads DVKVTQSSRYLVKRTGEKVFLECVQDMDHENMFWYRQDPGLGLRLIYFSYDVKMKEKGDIPEGYSVSREKKERFSLILESASTNQTSMYLCASSWGSSTVLSSYNSPLHFGNGTRLTVT.

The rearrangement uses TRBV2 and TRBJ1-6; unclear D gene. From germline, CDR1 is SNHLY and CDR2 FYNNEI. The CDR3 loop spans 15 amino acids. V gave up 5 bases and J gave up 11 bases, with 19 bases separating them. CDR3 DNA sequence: TGTGCCAGCAGTAGGACCGGAGGCTCCTATCCACCCCTCCACTTT. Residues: CASSRTGGSYPPLHF.

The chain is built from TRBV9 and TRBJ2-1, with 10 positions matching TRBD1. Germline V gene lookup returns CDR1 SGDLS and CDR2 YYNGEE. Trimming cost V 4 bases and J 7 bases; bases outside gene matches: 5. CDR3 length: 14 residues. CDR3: CASSPGQGINEQFF. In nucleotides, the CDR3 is TGTGCCAGCAGCCCGGGACAGGGGATTAATGAGCAGTTCTTC.

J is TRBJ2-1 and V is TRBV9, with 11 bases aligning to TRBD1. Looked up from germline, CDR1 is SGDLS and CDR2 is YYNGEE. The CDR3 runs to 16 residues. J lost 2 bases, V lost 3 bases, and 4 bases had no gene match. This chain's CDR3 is CASSGGQGVPYNEQFF. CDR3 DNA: TGTGCCAGCAGCGGGGGACAGGGGGTCCCCTACAATGAGCAGTTCTTC. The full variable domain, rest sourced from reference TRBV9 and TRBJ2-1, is DSGVTQTPKHLITATGQRVTLRCSPRSGDLSVYWYQQSLDQGLQFLIQYYNGEERAKGNILERFSAQQFPDLHSELNLSSLELGDSALYFCASSGGQGVPYNEQFFGPGTRLTVL.

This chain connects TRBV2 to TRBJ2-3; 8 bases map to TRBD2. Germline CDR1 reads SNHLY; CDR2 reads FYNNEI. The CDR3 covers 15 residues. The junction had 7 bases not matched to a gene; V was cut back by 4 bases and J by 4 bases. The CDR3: CASSVAGGGADTQYF. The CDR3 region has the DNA TGTGCCAGCAGTGTGGCGGGAGGAGGTGCAGATACGCAGTATTTT.

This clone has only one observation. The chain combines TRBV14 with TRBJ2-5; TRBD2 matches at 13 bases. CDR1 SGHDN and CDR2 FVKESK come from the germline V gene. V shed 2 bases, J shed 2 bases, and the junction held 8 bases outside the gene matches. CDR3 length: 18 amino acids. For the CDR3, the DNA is TGTGCCAGCAGCCAACCGAGACTAGCGGGAGGAGGGCAAGAGACCCAGTACTTC. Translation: CASSQPRLAGGGQETQYF.

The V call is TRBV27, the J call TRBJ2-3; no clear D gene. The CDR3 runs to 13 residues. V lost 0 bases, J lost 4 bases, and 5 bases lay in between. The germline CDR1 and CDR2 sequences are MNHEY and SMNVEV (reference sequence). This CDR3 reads CASSLSWPDTQYF. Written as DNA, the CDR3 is TGTGCCAGCAGTTTATCGTGGCCAGATACGCAGTATTTT.

This CDR3 is CASRLAIYNEQFF. CDR3 DNA: TGTGCCAGTAGACTAGCGATTTACAATGAGCAGTTCTTC. The genes are TRBV2 and TRBJ2-1; TRBD2 agrees at 8 bases. The CDR3 contains 13 residues. V lost 9 bases and J lost 4; bases outside the gene matches: 5. From germline, CDR1 is SNHLY and CDR2 FYNNEI.

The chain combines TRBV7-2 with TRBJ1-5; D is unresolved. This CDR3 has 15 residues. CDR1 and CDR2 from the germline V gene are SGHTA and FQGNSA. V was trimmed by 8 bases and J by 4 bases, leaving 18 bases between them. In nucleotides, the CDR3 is TGTGCCAGCCTCCGGGAGGCGACGGGTAATCAGCCCCAGCATTTT. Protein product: CASLREATGNQPQHF.

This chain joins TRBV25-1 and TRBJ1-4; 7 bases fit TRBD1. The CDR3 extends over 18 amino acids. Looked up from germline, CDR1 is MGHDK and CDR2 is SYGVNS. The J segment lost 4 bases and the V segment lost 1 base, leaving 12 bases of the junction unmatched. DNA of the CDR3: TGTGCCAGCAGTGAATCAGCGACAGGGTGGCCCTATAATGAAAAACTGTTTTTT. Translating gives CASSESATGWPYNEKLFF.

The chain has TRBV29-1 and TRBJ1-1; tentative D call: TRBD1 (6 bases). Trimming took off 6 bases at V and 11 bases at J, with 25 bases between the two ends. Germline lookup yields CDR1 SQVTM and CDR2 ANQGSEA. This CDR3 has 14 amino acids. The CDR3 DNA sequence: TGCAGCGTATCAATAGGTGCCAGGGGAGAGGAGGCTTTCTTT. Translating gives CSVSIGARGEEAFF.

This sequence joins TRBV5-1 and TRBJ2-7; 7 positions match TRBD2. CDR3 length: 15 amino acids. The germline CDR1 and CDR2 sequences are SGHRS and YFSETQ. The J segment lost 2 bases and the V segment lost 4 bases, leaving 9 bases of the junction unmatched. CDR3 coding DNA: TGCGCCAGCAGCAGTAATGCGGGAGAACCCTACGAGCAGTACTTC. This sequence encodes CASSSNAGEPYEQYF. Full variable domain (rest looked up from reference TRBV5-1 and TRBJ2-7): KAGVTQTPRYLIKTRGQQVTLSCSPISGHRSVSWYQQTPGQGLQFLFEYFSETQRNKGNFPGRFSGRQFSNSRSEMNVSTLELGDSALYLCASSSNAGEPYEQYFGPGTRLTVT.

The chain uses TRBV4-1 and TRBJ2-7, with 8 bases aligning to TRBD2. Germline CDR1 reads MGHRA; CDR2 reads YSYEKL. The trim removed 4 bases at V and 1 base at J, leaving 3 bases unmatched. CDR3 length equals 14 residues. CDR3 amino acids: CASSPTGGSYEQYF. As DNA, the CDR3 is TGCGCCAGCAGCCCAACGGGGGGGTCCTACGAGCAGTACTTC.